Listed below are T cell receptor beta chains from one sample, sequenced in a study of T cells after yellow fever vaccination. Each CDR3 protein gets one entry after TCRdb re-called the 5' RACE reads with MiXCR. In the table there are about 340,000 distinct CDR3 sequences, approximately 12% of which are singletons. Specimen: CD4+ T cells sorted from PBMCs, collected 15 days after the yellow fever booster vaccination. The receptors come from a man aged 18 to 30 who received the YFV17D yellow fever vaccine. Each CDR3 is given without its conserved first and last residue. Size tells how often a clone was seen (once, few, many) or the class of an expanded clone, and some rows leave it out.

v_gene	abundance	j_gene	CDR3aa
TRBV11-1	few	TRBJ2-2	ASRLGQGATGELF
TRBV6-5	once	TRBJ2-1	ASSSAGDYNEQF
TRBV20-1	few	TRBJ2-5	SSGLAGGPWETQY
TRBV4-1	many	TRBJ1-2	ASSQDGGNFYYGYT
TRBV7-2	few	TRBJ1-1	ASQLRGQNTEAF
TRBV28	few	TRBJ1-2	ASSFGQGDWYGYT
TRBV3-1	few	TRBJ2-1	ASSALSGSATYNEQF
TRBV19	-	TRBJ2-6	ASRRQGMSGANVLT
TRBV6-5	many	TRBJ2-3	ASSYLGLGGDTQY
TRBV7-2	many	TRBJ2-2	ASTPGERGTNTGELF
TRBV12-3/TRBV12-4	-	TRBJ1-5	ASRPGAVSSQPQH
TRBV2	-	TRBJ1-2	ASNGQGPNYGYT
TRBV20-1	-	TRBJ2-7	SAATDRHYEQY
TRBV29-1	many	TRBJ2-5	SGGFEETQY
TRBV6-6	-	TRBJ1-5	ASSSGNSNQPQH
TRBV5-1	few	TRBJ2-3	ASSVSGTSGGLTDTQY
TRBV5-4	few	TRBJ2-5	ASSTGTSGGSQTQY
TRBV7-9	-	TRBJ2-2	ASSLTDIVTGELF
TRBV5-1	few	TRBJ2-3	ASSLMASGGSDTQY
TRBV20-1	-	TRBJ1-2	SAPVQGLDGYT
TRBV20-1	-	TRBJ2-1	SARGGQGYNEQF
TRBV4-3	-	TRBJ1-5	ASSQDWTVQPQH
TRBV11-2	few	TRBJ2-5	ASSLNPSGVQETQY
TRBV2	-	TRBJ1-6	ASSESGTENNSPLH
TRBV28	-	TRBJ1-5	ASAAGNQPQH
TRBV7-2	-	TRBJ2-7	ASTPRGDEQY
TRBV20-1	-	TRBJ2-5	SAREGAATQY
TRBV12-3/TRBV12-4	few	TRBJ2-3	ASSIAGGHADTQY
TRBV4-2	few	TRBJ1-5	ASSQRLPGGSNQPQH
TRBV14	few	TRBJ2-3	ASSQVRQGGTDTQY
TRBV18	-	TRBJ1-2	ASSIGQGANYGYT
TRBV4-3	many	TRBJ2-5	ASSQDSIYGTQY
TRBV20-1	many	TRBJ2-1	SARGLAGDSYNEQF
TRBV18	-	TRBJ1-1	ASTYRVNTEAF
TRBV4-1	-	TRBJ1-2	ASSQDYKDRGRNGYT
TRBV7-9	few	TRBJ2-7	ASSMRTGSSYEQY
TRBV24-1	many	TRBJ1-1	ATSDSLNTEAF
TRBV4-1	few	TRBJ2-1	ASSQDTRDRGDEQF
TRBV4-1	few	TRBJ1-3	ASSRFGQSSGNTIY
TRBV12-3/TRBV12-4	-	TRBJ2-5	ASSWGRGRGETQY
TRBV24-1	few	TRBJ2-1	ATSGDRAYNEQF
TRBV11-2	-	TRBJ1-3	ASSLAGNSGNTIY
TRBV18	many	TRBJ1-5	ASSPGQGTNQPQH
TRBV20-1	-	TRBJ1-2	SASRDIYGYT
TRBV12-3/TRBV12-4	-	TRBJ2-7	ASRPATSGTTYEQY
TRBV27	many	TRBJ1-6	ASTEGYYNSPLH
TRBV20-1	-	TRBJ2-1	SVSFSAGGAYNEQF
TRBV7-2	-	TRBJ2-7	ASSTRSGREQY
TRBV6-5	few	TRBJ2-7	ASSRSTGSSYEQY
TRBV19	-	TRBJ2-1	ASSIALEQF
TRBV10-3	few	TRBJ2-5	AISESPGQGAETQY
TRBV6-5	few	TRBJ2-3	ASSYSWGPTGTDTQY
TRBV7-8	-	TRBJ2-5	ASSLRLAGTQETQY
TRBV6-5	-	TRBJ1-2	ASSYTLQGATYGYT
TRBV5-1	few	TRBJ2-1	ASSSQGGDEQF
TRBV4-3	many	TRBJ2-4	ASSQARTGGWSKNIQY
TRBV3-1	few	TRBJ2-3	ASSRGTPDTQY
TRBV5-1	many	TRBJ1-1	ASSEGVNTEAF
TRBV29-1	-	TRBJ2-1	SRTDGYNEQF
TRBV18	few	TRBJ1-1	ASSPRTLGGPNTEAF